This T cell receptor beta chain emerged from a study of cytotoxic CD8 clonotypes in ibrutinib-treated CLL. Germline CDR1 and CDR2: ENHRY and SYGVKD. V lost 5 bases and J 7 bases, leaving 9 bases between the germline ends. The length of the CDR3 is 12 residues. The repertoire was sequenced with immunoSEQ multiplex PCR; TCRdb's copy has only in-frame clones and lacks some. The table shows nearly 50,000 clones, with 57% occurring only once. The rearrangement uses TRBV10-3 and TRBJ2-1, with D possibly being TRBD1 or TRBD2 (5 bases each). This sequence originates from a human donor with chronic lymphocytic leukemia. Sequencing was performed on PBMCs, taken after 24 months of ibrutinib treatment. The CDR3 here is CAISSGGNEQFF. DNA of the CDR3: TGTGCCATCAGTTCTGGGGGTAATGAGCAGTTCTTC.